A selection of T cell receptor beta chains follows, all from one sample in a study of cytomegalovirus exposure and HLA in healthy donors. Some clones are missing from TCRdb's copy, which holds only in-frame ones; the method was immunoSEQ multiplex PCR. In the table there are around 70,000 clones, less than 65% of which are singletons. Sequenced: PBMCs. The receptor source for this set is a man under 40 in good health and CMV-seronegative. Both conserved end residues are trimmed from each CDR3. A clone size is listed for some rows: how often the clone was seen (once, few, many), or a class if it is expanded.

size	V	CDR3
few	TRBV5-1	ASSGGQDGSPLH
-	TRBV7-2	ASSLAGVGETQY
-	TRBV11-1	ASSSHVYEQY
few	TRBV6-1	ASSQRGGLYTQY
-	TRBV2	ASSEETETYEQY
-	TRBV15	ATSSPWTGTGNEQF
-	TRBV2	ASSDPGGPETQY
-	TRBV9	ASSGRGGVRADTQY
few	TRBV5-5	ASSLQGSSYNSPLH
few	TRBV7-9	ASSSDGTGDEKLF
few	TRBV9	ASSVVPGETQY
-	TRBV29-1	SGTSGGSTDTQY
-	TRBV30	ASQTEMNTEAF
few	TRBV5-1	ASSLDGLAGVTDTQY
-	TRBV7-9	ASSLVAGSTDTQY
-	TRBV7-2	ASSSGNRYEQY
-	TRBV19	ASSMTDGRIYEQY
-	TRBV23-1	ASSPPAGYSAEQY
-	TRBV5-1	ASSARTSGGAGNEQF
-	TRBV5-1	ASSPGQTYEQY
-	TRBV5-6	ASSTLAGGRQETQY
-	TRBV28	ASAGQGSEKLF
-	TRBV5-4	ASSLAPGGRVGYNEQF
-	TRBV6-5	ASSHQRDSLATQY
few	TRBV2	ASWTGGSYEQY
-	TRBV27	ASSNRSNQPQH
few	TRBV30	AWSVRDRDTGELF
-	TRBV19	ASSEGATDTQY
-	TRBV6-6	ASSYGLGPAGEQY
-	TRBV2	ASRRQDNEKLF
few	TRBV6-5	ASSDRVGQPQH
-	TRBV19	ASSRAGGNYGYT
-	TRBV29-1	SVVTGGGNYGYT
-	TRBV7-8	ASSLDETGGWTGYGYT
once	TRBV29-1	SVEERQTEAF
-	TRBV15	ATSRGGQGGGYT
few	TRBV18	ASSALQNNEQF
-	TRBV6-5	ASSDGVTQY
few	TRBV7-2	ASSHIAGGDTQY
-	TRBV7-9	ASSYAGGNQPQH
-	TRBV5-1	ASSLGAGTGNSPLH